Shown below are 9 T cell receptor beta chains from a single sample sequenced in a study of blood T cell repertoires in COVID-19 (dated by TCRdb to the early 2020s). The library was obtained by the immunoSEQ multiplex PCR assay. The source is immuneACCESS, and TCRdb retained only in-frame sequences with V and J called. Part of the clones is not carried over; for the studies checked, unresolved V genes explain less than half of this, and the remainder is unexplained. The sample includes about 86,000 clones, with over 70% observed a single time. In total, the top ten clones hold 1.1% of the sample. The sequenced sample was peripheral blood. The receptors originated from a human donor in a cohort sampled during active COVID-19.

This chain uses TRBV7-6 with TRBJ1-2; D gene unclear. The CDR3 totals 15 residues. Germline-derived CDR1 and CDR2 are SGHVS and FNYEAQ. Trimming shortened V by 1 base and J by 0 bases, and 9 bases separated the two germline ends. The CDR3 DNA is TGTGCCAGCAGCTTAGAGGCACAGACTAACTATGGCTACACCTTC. Translating gives CASSLEAQTNYGYTF.

The CDR3 DNA reads as TGTGCCAGTAGTATGGGACTAGCGGGAGGGGGCCAAGAGACCCAGTACTTC. It encodes CASSMGLAGGGQETQYF. V and J are TRBV19 and TRBJ2-5, with TRBD2 identical over 16 bases. The CDR3 covers 17 residues. CDR1 LNHDA and CDR2 SQIVND come from the germline V gene (reference sequence). V shed 3 bases, J shed 1 base, and the junction held 2 bases outside the gene matches.

The chain has TRBV19 and TRBJ1-2; tentative D call: TRBD1 (6 bases). In germline, CDR1 is LNHDA, CDR2 SQIVND (reference sequence). There are 14 residues in the CDR3. Trimming took 5 bases from V and 0 from J, leaving 10 bases between them. CDR3 in amino acids: CASSRGQTNYGYTF. Here the CDR3 DNA reads TGTGCCAGTAGTCGGGGACAAACTAACTATGGCTACACCTTC.

The chain links TRBV27 to TRBJ2-7; 8 nucleotides agree with TRBD2. The CDR3 has 16 amino acids. Unmatched junction bases numbered 13, after V lost 5 bases and J lost 4 bases. CDR1 is MNHEY, CDR2 SMNVEV, per germline (reference sequence). CDR3 bases: TGTGCCAGCAGTACGGTAGCGGGACCTCTGGAGTACGAGCAGTACTTC. This codes for CASSTVAGPLEYEQYF.

This clone has just one count. This chain connects TRBV7-9 to TRBJ2-6; unclear D gene. CDR1 is SEHNR, CDR2 FQNEAQ, per germline (reference sequence). The CDR3 is 15 residues long. V gave up 2 bases and J gave up 4 bases, with 9 bases separating them. The CDR3 DNA reads TGTGCCAGCAGCTTACGAGTAGCAGGGGCCAACGTCCTGACTTTC. Translating it yields CASSLRVAGANVLTF.

The chain couples TRBV5-1 to TRBJ2-2; D possibly corresponds to TRBD1 (5 bases). The CDR3 consists of 14 residues. V was trimmed by 4 bases and J by 4 bases, leaving 11 bases between them. Germline CDR1 SGHRS, CDR2 YFSETQ. In DNA, the CDR3 is TGCGCCAGCAGCCCGGACACCTTCACCGGGGAGCTGTTTTTT. Its protein product is CASSPDTFTGELFF.

This chain links TRBV18 with TRBJ2-2, with no clear D. Germline CDR1 is KGHSH and CDR2 is LQKENI. CDR3 length: 14 amino acids. Trimming removed 3 bases at V and 5 bases at J, with 10 bases between. This CDR3 is CASSPLRYTGELFF. The DNA for the CDR3 is TGTGCCAGCTCACCCCTCCGTTATACCGGGGAGCTGTTTTTT.

DNA for the CDR3: TGCAGTGTACGGAACGGAGATGAGCAGTTCTTC. This translates into CSVRNGDEQFF. The J gene is TRBJ2-1, the V gene TRBV20-1; D not resolved. V dropped 7 bases and J dropped 8 bases, with 12 bases sitting between them. The CDR3 sequence is 11 residues long. In germline, CDR1 is DFQATT, CDR2 SNEGSKA (reference sequence).

This chain connects TRBV5-5 to TRBJ2-3; tentatively, D is TRBD1 (6 bases). Germline CDR1 and CDR2: SGHKS and YYEKEE (reference sequence). Trimming took 2 bases from V and 6 from J, leaving 10 bases between them. This CDR3 comprises 13 residues. The CDR3 DNA follows: TGTGCCAGCAGCTTTGACAGGCCCGATACGCAGTATTTT. Translating gives CASSFDRPDTQYF. The full variable domain, in which reference TRBV5-5 and TRBJ2-3 provide the parts outside the CDR3, is DAGVTQSPTHLIKTRGQQVTLRCSPISGHKSVSWYQQVLGQGPQFIFQYYEKEERGRGNFPDRFSARQFPNYSSELNVNALLLGDSALYLCASSFDRPDTQYFGPGTRLTVL.